Listed here is a single T cell receptor beta chain. This entry belongs to a study of technical replicates of blood from several donors. With 9 bases removed from V and 6 bases from J, the gap between germline ends came to 17 bases. The germline V gene has CDR1 SNHLY and CDR2 FYNNEI. This CDR3 has 13 amino acids. Clones were sequenced by immunoSEQ multiplex PCR, and TCRdb holds only the in-frame ones, with some missing. The table shows roughly 81,000 clones, with about 86% occurring only once. This rearrangement joins TRBV2 to TRBJ1-2; maybe TRBD1 (5 bases). This clonotype was obtained from a human donor in good health. Some clones in this sample may be carry-over from other donors' samples. Specimen: PBMCs. The CDR3 bases are TGTGCCAGTAGTAACGGGGGGATCGATGGCTACACCTTC. Residues: CASSNGGIDGYTF.